Listed below are T cell receptor beta chains from one sample, sequenced in a study of PD-1 blockade in classical Hodgkin lymphoma. The assay was immunoSEQ multiplex PCR, and TCRdb's table has in-frame clones only and misses some. Of 20,000 to 25,000 clones detected, 80% to 85% appear once; the ten largest clones hold over 3%. The sequencing used CD4+ T cells from blood, collected before the fourth cycle of nivolumab. These receptors all stem from a human donor with classical Hodgkin lymphoma. The CDR3 runs from the conserved cysteine through the conserved F or W. A D gene is named only where the DNA matches it firmly. Size values are once, few and many counts, or a class for expanded clones, and some rows have none.

TRBV11-2,TRBD1,.,TRBJ2-7,TGTGCCAGCAGCTTAGGGGACAGGGGTGAGCAGTACTTC,CASSLGDRGEQYF
TRBV19,TRBD1,.,TRBJ2-7,TGTGCCAGTAGTCCCGGGTGGTTGACAGGGGGGCAGTACTTC,CASSPGWLTGGQYF
TRBV18,.,.,TRBJ1-2,TGTGCCAGCTCACCTCAGGAGCATGGCTACACCTTC,CASSPQEHGYTF
TRBV16,.,.,TRBJ2-3,TGTGCCAGCAGCCAATCTGACGCTTCAGATACGCAGTATTTT,CASSQSDASDTQYF
TRBV6-5,.,.,TRBJ1-2,TGTGCCAGCAGGAGCCGACAGAGCGGCTACACCTTC,CASRSRQSGYTF
TRBV7-2,.,.,TRBJ1-1,TGTGCCAGCAGCTTAGGAACAGTGAACACTGAAGCTTTCTTT,CASSLGTVNTEAFF
TRBV15,.,.,TRBJ2-3,TGTGCCACCAGCAGAGTCCCACAGGGAGGGACAGATACGCAGTATTTT,CATSRVPQGGTDTQYF
TRBV19,TRBD1,.,TRBJ2-5,TGTGCCAGTAGTATAGAACTTTCCGGGACAGGGGTAGAGACCCAGTACTTC,CASSIELSGTGVETQYF
TRBV18,.,.,TRBJ2-7,TGTGCCAGCTCACCAGGACAGCCGAGCTCCTACGAGCAGTACTTC,CASSPGQPSSYEQYF
TRBV27,.,.,TRBJ1-1,TGTGCCAGCAAGACAGACATGAACACTGAAGCTTTCTTT,CASKTDMNTEAFF
TRBV9,.,.,TRBJ1-6,TGTGCCAGCAGCGTAGGGAACAGGGAGTCACCCCTCCACTTT,CASSVGNRESPLHF
TRBV7-8,TRBD2,.,TRBJ2-4,TGTGCCAGCAGCCTTCCTTATGGGGCCCCTAGCGGGGGAAACATTCAGTACTTC,CASSLPYGAPSGGNIQYF
TRBV7-8,.,.,TRBJ2-3,TGTGCCAGCAGCTGGGTTGTGGGGGGTGGGGCAGATACGCAGTATTTT,CASSWVVGGGADTQYF
TRBV5-6,.,.,TRBJ1-2,TGTGCCAGCAGCTTGGTGGGGTATGGCTACACCTTC,CASSLVGYGYTF
TRBV5-1,.,once,TRBJ2-5,TGCGCCAGCAGCTTGTCTCCTGCAGCCGGGGAGACCCAGTACTTC,CASSLSPAAGETQYF
TRBV7-9,.,.,TRBJ1-2,TGTGCCAGCAGCTTAGTACAGGTCTACGGCTACACCTTC,CASSLVQVYGYTF
TRBV7-2,TRBD1,.,TRBJ2-1,TGTGCCAGCAGCTTAGATCGGACAGGGGGATACAACAATGAGCAGTTCTTC,CASSLDRTGGYNNEQFF
TRBV18,.,few,TRBJ1-6,TGTGCCAGCTCACCACCGGGAACAGCGAGCCTTAATTCACCCCTCCACTTT,CASSPPGTASLNSPLHF
TRBV6-1,TRBD1,.,TRBJ1-5,TGTGCCAGCAGCCTGGACAGGGCTCAGCCCCAGCATTTT,CASSLDRAQPQHF
TRBV5-8,.,few,TRBJ2-2,TGTGCCAGCAGCTATTTACAGGGAATAGCTAGCACCGGGGAGCTGTTTTTT,CASSYLQGIASTGELFF
TRBV9,TRBD1,.,TRBJ1-2,TGTGCCAGCAGCGTCGGACAGGGACTTAACTATGGCTACACCTTC,CASSVGQGLNYGYTF
TRBV30,.,.,TRBJ1-2,TGTGCCTGGAGTGTATCCACAGGTCACTACACCTTC,CAWSVSTGHYTF
TRBV25-1,.,.,TRBJ1-6,TGTGCCAGCAGTGAATCCGGGTATAATTCACCCCTCCACTTT,CASSESGYNSPLHF
TRBV7-2,.,.,TRBJ2-7,TGTGCCAGCAGCCTCGGGCTCCCAGACTACGAGCAGTACTTC,CASSLGLPDYEQYF
TRBV10-3,.,few,TRBJ1-3,TGTGCCATCACCGCGGAGGGTGGGGTAACTGGAAACACCATATATTTT,CAITAEGGVTGNTIYF
TRBV6-5,TRBD1,.,TRBJ1-4,TGTGCCAGCAGTACCACCGGGACAGCTAATGAAAAACTGTTTTTT,CASSTTGTANEKLFF
TRBV7-8,TRBD2,.,TRBJ2-5,TGTGCCAGCAGCTTAGCGGGACTAACCAGTAGACCCGACGAGTACTTC,CASSLAGLTSRPDEYF
TRBV5-6,TRBD1,.,TRBJ1-2,TGTGCCAGCAGCCCGAAAGCCCCGGACAGGGCCCTCCGCCTCAGTGGCTACACCTTC,CASSPKAPDRALRLSGYTF
TRBV19,TRBD1,.,TRBJ1-5,TGTGCCAGTCACCTCATAGCCGGGACAGCTAGCAATCAGCCCCAGCATTTT,CASHLIAGTASNQPQHF
TRBV4-3,TRBD1,.,TRBJ1-2,TGCGCCAGCAGCCAAGATACAGGGGCGAGCTATGGCTACACCTTC,CASSQDTGASYGYTF
TRBV18,.,.,TRBJ1-5,TGTGCCAGCTCACCCACCGATAGCAATCAGCCCCAGCATTTT,CASSPTDSNQPQHF
TRBV7-9,.,.,TRBJ1-2,TGTGCCAGCAGCCGCCGAGGGGGAGCAGTTAACTATGGCTACACCTTC,CASSRRGGAVNYGYTF
TRBV18,TRBD1,.,TRBJ2-2,TGTGCCAGCTCCGCAGGACAGGCCACCGGGGAGCTGTTTTTT,CASSAGQATGELFF
TRBV7-9,.,.,TRBJ1-2,TGTGCCAGCAGTCAAGACAGGTGGGATGGCTACACCTTC,CASSQDRWDGYTF
TRBV10-3,TRBD1,few,TRBJ1-3,TGTGCCATCACCAACGGGACAGTCTACTCTGGAAACACCATATATTTT,CAITNGTVYSGNTIYF
TRBV5-1,TRBD1,.,TRBJ2-1,TGCGCCAGCAGCTTGACCACCGGGACAGGGTCAACGGGGATCACGTACAATGAGCAGTTCTTC,CASSLTTGTGSTGITYNEQFF
TRBV11-3,.,.,TRBJ1-1,TGTGCCAGCAGCTCAACGGACGGGGACACTGAAGCTTTCTTT,CASSSTDGDTEAFF
TRBV28,TRBD1,.,TRBJ1-2,TGTGCCAGCAGTTCGACAGGGATCTATGGCTACACCTTC,CASSSTGIYGYTF
TRBV19,.,.,TRBJ1-5,TGTGCCAGTAGTCCTTCACTCGGCGGGGCCCTTCAGCCCCAGCATTTT,CASSPSLGGALQPQHF
TRBV5-4,.,.,TRBJ2-5,TGTGCCAGCAGCGAGTCCGGGTCTCCAGAGACCCAGTACTTC,CASSESGSPETQYF
TRBV7-2,.,once,TRBJ1-1,TGTGCCAGCAGCTTAGTCGGGGGGACGGGCACTGAAGCTTTCTTT,CASSLVGGTGTEAFF
TRBV30,TRBD1,few,TRBJ1-5,TGTGCCTGGAGTCCGGGACAGGGGGGCACCCAGCATTTT,CAWSPGQGGTQHF
TRBV6-6,TRBD1,.,TRBJ1-2,TGTGCCAGCAGCCATAACAGGGGAGGTAACTATGGCTACACCTTC,CASSHNRGGNYGYTF
TRBV9,TRBD2,few,TRBJ2-7,TGTGCCAGCAGCCCCACTAGCGGGGGAAACGAGCAGTACTTC,CASSPTSGGNEQYF
TRBV5-6,TRBD1,few,TRBJ1-5,TGTGCCAGCAGCCCAGGGACAGGGAACCAGCCCCAGCATTTT,CASSPGTGNQPQHF
TRBV6-6,.,.,TRBJ1-2,TGTGCCAGCAGCCCGCAGGGCGTCGGTGGCTACACCTTC,CASSPQGVGGYTF
TRBV29-1,.,.,TRBJ2-7,TGCAGCGTTCGGGGGCCGGGGTTCGAGCAGTACTTC,CSVRGPGFEQYF
TRBV19,.,once,TRBJ1-1,TGTGCCAGTAGTCCACCGGGGGCCGTGGAAGCTTTCTTT,CASSPPGAVEAFF
TRBV2,.,.,TRBJ2-3,TGTGCCAGCAGTGAAGGGGTGGGTCCAGATACGCAGTATTTT,CASSEGVGPDTQYF
TRBV7-9,TRBD2,.,TRBJ2-7,TGTGCCAGCAGCCGACTAGCGGGGGGAGACGAGCAGTACTTC,CASSRLAGGDEQYF
TRBV4-2,.,.,TRBJ2-3,TGTGCCAGCAGCTTGGGCGGGCCCACAGATACGCAGTATTTT,CASSLGGPTDTQYF
TRBV7-8,.,.,TRBJ2-5,TGTGCCAGCAGCTTGCTAGTAGAAAAAGAGACCCAGTACTTC,CASSLLVEKETQYF
TRBV11-3,.,few,TRBJ1-6,TGTGCCAGCAGCTTTCTTTCCTCACCCCTCCACTTT,CASSFLSSPLHF